This T cell receptor (beta chain) was obtained from a study of T cell changes during pregnancy in multiple sclerosis. The germline V gene encodes CDR1 GTSNPN and CDR2 SVGIG (reference sequence). There are 14 residues in the CDR3. Trimming left V 0 bases short and J 1 base short, with 9 bases between. Repertoires were generated with immunoSEQ multiplex PCR, while TCRdb's copy carries only in-frame clones and drops some. The sample lists approximately 63,000 clones, 85% to 95% occurring once. The material was peripheral blood, obtained in the third trimester of pregnancy. The TCR sequence derives from a female donor in good health, enrolled as a control in a pregnancy study. The chain joins TRBV30 to TRBJ1-1; D unresolved. CDR3 DNA sequence: TGTGCCTGGAGTGTCGGGTACAAGAACACTGAAGCTTTCTTT. Translation gives CAWSVGYKNTEAFF.